This is a list of T cell receptor beta chains from one sample in a study of T cell responses to AZD1222 COVID-19 vaccine. Assay: immunoSEQ multiplex PCR; the TCRdb copy retains only in-frame clones and omits some. The sample shows some 90,000 clones, approximately 91% of them seen only once. The sample consisted of peripheral blood, taken on day 0 of AZD1222 vaccination. The receptors stem from an adult in good health. Both conserved end residues are part of each CDR3. Fields, in order: clone size, D gene, J gene, V gene, CDR3 DNA, CDR3 protein. D genes are given only for firm matches. A clone size is listed for some rows: how often the clone was seen (once, few, many), or a class if it is expanded.

>NA|TRBD2|TRBJ2-7|TRBV2
TGTGCCAGCAGTCTAGCGGGGGACTTCTACGAGCAGTACTTC
CASSLAGDFYEQYF
>NA|NA|TRBJ1-1|TRBV4-2
TGTGCCAGCAGTACCTTCTCTACAGGGCTGAACACTGAAGCTTTCTTT
CASSTFSTGLNTEAFF
>NA|TRBD2|TRBJ2-4|TRBV5-4
TGTGCCAGCAGCTTGCCCTTAGCGGGGACTAGAAACATTCAGTACTTC
CASSLPLAGTRNIQYF
>NA|NA|TRBJ1-1|TRBV11-2
TGTGCCAGCAGCTTAGCTGGGTTGAGCCCTGAAGCTTTCTTT
CASSLAGLSPEAFF
>NA|TRBD1|TRBJ1-4|TRBV5-1
TGCGCCAGCAGCTCGCAGGGGGCTAGTGAAAAACTGTTTTTT
CASSSQGASEKLFF
>NA|NA|TRBJ2-2|TRBV5-1
TGCGCCAGCCGTGTTACCACCGGGGAGCTGTTTTTT
CASRVTTGELFF
>once|NA|TRBJ2-5|TRBV27
TGTGCCAGCAGTTTCACGGACAGCCAGACCCAGTACTTC
CASSFTDSQTQYF
>NA|NA|TRBJ1-3|TRBV5-1
TGCGCCAGCAGCTTGGGAAGTCGGGGGGCGAGCTCTGGAAACACCATATATTTT
CASSLGSRGASSGNTIYF
>NA|NA|TRBJ2-5|TRBV27
TGTGCCAGCAGTTCCTCTAGTCGGGAGACCCAGTACTTC
CASSSSSRETQYF
>NA|TRBD2|TRBJ2-5|TRBV9
TGTGCCAGCAGCGTCGGCGGGGGGCAAGAGACCCAGTACTTC
CASSVGGGQETQYF
>NA|TRBD1|TRBJ1-2|TRBV5-5
TGTGCCAGCAGTGGGACAGCAAATAACTATGGCTACACCTTC
CASSGTANNYGYTF
>NA|NA|TRBJ2-4|TRBV6-1
TGTGCCAGCAGTGAAGGGTTTCGATTAGCCAAAAACATTCAGTACTTC
CASSEGFRLAKNIQYF
>NA|NA|TRBJ2-3|TRBV7-2
TGTGCCAGCAGCTTAGCGGGGGCGAGCACAGATACGCAGTATTTT
CASSLAGASTDTQYF
>NA|TRBD1|TRBJ2-7|TRBV4-2
TGTGCCAGCAGCCCCGGGACAGGGTACTACGAGCAGTACTTC
CASSPGTGYYEQYF
>NA|NA|TRBJ1-4|TRBV4-1
TGCGCCAGCAGCCAAGGAGGTGGACTTCGAAGTGAAAAACTGTTTTTT
CASSQGGGLRSEKLFF
>NA|NA|TRBJ1-1|TRBV19
TGTGCCAGTAGTATTAGGCCGGGACAGAACACTGAAGCTTTCTTT
CASSIRPGQNTEAFF
>NA|NA|TRBJ1-5|TRBV6-5
TGTGCCAGCAATCCAGGTGAGAGCAATCAGCCCCAGCATTTT
CASNPGESNQPQHF
>NA|TRBD2|TRBJ2-3|TRBV27
TGTGCCAGCAGTTTTACGGCTAGCGGGGGCTACACAGATACGCAGTATTTT
CASSFTASGGYTDTQYF
>NA|NA|TRBJ1-2|TRBV29-1
TGCAGCGTTCAACTGCCGGGAGTCTATGGCTACACCTTC
CSVQLPGVYGYTF
>once|NA|TRBJ1-6|TRBV25-1
TGTGCCAGCCAGGGTAGCTCCTATAATTCACCCCTCCACTTT
CASQGSSYNSPLHF
>NA|NA|TRBJ2-5|TRBV10-1
TGCGCCAGCAGTTCCGCCGAGGGGGAGACCCAGTACTTC
CASSSAEGETQYF
>NA|NA|TRBJ1-2|TRBV13
TGTGCCAGCAGCTTTGGGGGGTATCGGGGCTACACCTTC
CASSFGGYRGYTF
>NA|TRBD1|TRBJ2-7|TRBV30
TGTGCCTGGAGTGTAGGAGTTTACAGGGGCCGCTCGAGCTCCTACGAGCAGTACTTC
CAWSVGVYRGRSSSYEQYF
>NA|TRBD1|TRBJ2-7|TRBV9
TGTGCCAGCAGTGGGACAGGGGCGGACGAGCAGTACTTC
CASSGTGADEQYF
>NA|TRBD1|TRBJ1-4|TRBV7-8
TGTGCCAGCAGCTCCCGGGACAGGGGCCATGAAAAACTGTTTTTT
CASSSRDRGHEKLFF
>NA|NA|TRBJ2-5|TRBV30
TGTGCCTGGTCCGCCCGTACACCAGGTGAAGAGACCCAGTACTTC
CAWSARTPGEETQYF
>NA|TRBD1|TRBJ2-5|TRBV2
TGTGCCAGCAGTGCGGGACAGAAAATCCAAGAGACCCAGTACTTC
CASSAGQKIQETQYF
>NA|NA|TRBJ1-4|TRBV5-1
TGCGCCAGCAGCTTACACCCCGGGACGGATGAAAAACTGTTTTTT
CASSLHPGTDEKLFF
>NA|TRBD1|TRBJ2-2|TRBV3-1/TRBV3-2
TGTGCCAGCAGCCCCAGGACAGGGGGCATTACAAACACCGGGGAGCTGTTTTTT
CASSPRTGGITNTGELFF
>NA|NA|TRBJ1-4|TRBV12-3/TRBV12-4
TGTGCCAGCAGGGAACACGGTAATGAAAAACTGTTTTTT
CASREHGNEKLFF
>NA|NA|TRBJ1-4|TRBV18
TGTGCCAGCTCACCACGTTTGGGATCCGCAACTAATGAAAAACTGTTTTTT
CASSPRLGSATNEKLFF
>NA|NA|TRBJ2-1|TRBV5-1
TGCGCCAGCAGCTTGGCCACGGCCGACTATGAGCAGTTCTTC
CASSLATADYEQFF
>NA|NA|TRBJ1-5|TRBV10-3
TGTGCCATCAGTGAGTCGCAGGGAGATCAGCCCCAGCATTTT
CAISESQGDQPQHF
>NA|NA|TRBJ1-2|TRBV6-5
TGTGCCAGCCGTTCAGGGGTCATGACAGCCACCTATGGCTACACCTTC
CASRSGVMTATYGYTF
>NA|TRBD1|TRBJ2-7|TRBV7-9
TGTGCCAGCAGCTTAACAGGGGCTTACGAGCAGTACTTC
CASSLTGAYEQYF
>NA|TRBD2|TRBJ2-3|TRBV6-1
TGTGCCAGCAGTGGGACAGGGACTAGCGGATCAGATACGCAGTATTTT
CASSGTGTSGSDTQYF
>NA|NA|TRBJ2-7|TRBV5-1
TGCGCCAGCAGCTTGGCCGGGACACTTTCCTACGAGCAGTACTTC
CASSLAGTLSYEQYF
>NA|NA|TRBJ2-3|TRBV19
TGTGCCAGTAGTACGCAAGGGGAATACACAGATACGCAGTATTTT
CASSTQGEYTDTQYF
>NA|NA|TRBJ2-7|TRBV11-2
TGTGCCAGCAGCTTAGCACCACAAGTATCCTACGAGCAGTACTTC
CASSLAPQVSYEQYF
>once|NA|TRBJ2-3|TRBV7-3
TGTGCCAGCAGCCGCTGGGACATTCTTCCAGATACGCAGTATTTT
CASSRWDILPDTQYF
>NA|NA|TRBJ1-5|TRBV19
TGTGCCAGTAGTATAGGGCAGAGCAATCAGCCCCAGCATTTT
CASSIGQSNQPQHF
>NA|TRBD1|TRBJ1-4|TRBV9
TGTGCCAGCAGCGGCCCCGGGACAGGGGATGAAAAACTGTTTTTT
CASSGPGTGDEKLFF
>NA|TRBD1|TRBJ1-2|TRBV19
TGTGCCAGTAGTAGACCGGGACAGGGAAACTATGGCTACACCTTC
CASSRPGQGNYGYTF
>NA|NA|TRBJ1-6|TRBV6-5
TGTGCCAGCTCAGAAAAGAGTTGGGGAGCCACACCCCTCCACTTT
CASSEKSWGATPLHF
>NA|NA|TRBJ2-7|TRBV10-2
TGCGCCAGCAGAGACGGGCCGCAAACCTACGAGCAGTACTTC
CASRDGPQTYEQYF
>NA|NA|TRBJ1-6|TRBV9
TGTGCCAGCAGCGTAGGGGGAGGATCCTATAATTCACCCCTCCACTTT
CASSVGGGSYNSPLHF
>NA|NA|TRBJ2-5|TRBV5-4
TGTGCCAGCAGCTTACCGGGCCTCCAAGAGACCCAGTACTTC
CASSLPGLQETQYF
>NA|NA|TRBJ1-4|TRBV7-2
TGTGCCAGCAGCTTCTGGGTATCAAGTGAAAAACTGTTTTTT
CASSFWVSSEKLFF
>NA|NA|TRBJ1-3|TRBV12-5
TGTGCTAGTGGTTTTCAGGTTGGAAACACCATATATTTT
CASGFQVGNTIYF
>NA|NA|TRBJ1-1|TRBV7-8
TGTGCCAGCAGCTTAGTCCGATCGCCGAACACTGAAGCTTTCTTT
CASSLVRSPNTEAFF